This passage covers 32 T cell receptor beta chains from one sample sequenced in a study of cytomegalovirus exposure and HLA in healthy donors. PCR amplification relied on 60 Vbeta primers (plus 13 Jbeta primers). The method was immunoSEQ multiplex PCR; TCRdb's version includes in-frame clones alone and lacks a portion of them. This sample has 150,000 to 200,000 clones, with just over 75% found just once. The material sequenced was PBMCs. The receptors come from a woman between 35 and 50 years old in good health and CMV-seronegative.

The chain uses TRBV30 and TRBJ2-5; D unresolved. Trimming removed 2 bases at V and 2 bases at J, with 12 bases between. Germline CDR1 reads GTSNPN; CDR2 reads SVGIG (reference sequence). This CDR3 has 14 residues. This chain's CDR3 is CAWSRFPSQETQYF. The DNA of the CDR3 is TGTGCCTGGAGTCGGTTTCCGAGTCAAGAGACCCAGTACTTC.

The rearrangement joins TRBV6-1 to TRBJ1-2; D is unclear. The CDR3 sequence is 13 residues long. The germline V and J ends were trimmed by 4 bases and 8 bases, with 14 bases remaining between them. CDR1 MNHNS and CDR2 SASEGT come from the germline V gene. As DNA, the CDR3 is TGTGCCAGCAGTGGGACTCGACCCGGAGGCTACACCTTC. Translating it yields CASSGTRPGGYTF.

The chain carries TRBV5-8 and TRBJ1-1, with D tentatively TRBD1 (6 bases). The V gene's germline CDR1 is SGHTS and CDR2 YDEGEE. Trimming removed 6 bases at V and 4 bases at J, with 13 bases between. This CDR3 spans 13 amino acids. CDR3 amino acids: CASNRVRITEAFF. The CDR3 DNA is TGTGCCAGCAACAGGGTGAGGATCACTGAAGCTTTCTTT.

The J gene is TRBJ1-1, the V gene TRBV29-1; no definite D call. Deletions cut 7 bases from V and 5 bases from J, with 17 bases between. Germline loops: CDR1 SQVTM, CDR2 ANQGSEA. There are 13 residues in the CDR3. The CDR3 DNA reads as TGCAGCGCCCTCGGCCGGGAGGCGACTGAAGCTTTCTTT. This codes for CSALGREATEAFF.

The chain is built from TRBV19 and TRBJ2-1; 15 bases are a match to TRBD2. This CDR3 has 18 residues. The V gene end was trimmed by 5 bases and the J gene end by 9 bases; junction bases not matched to a gene: 14. CDR1 and CDR2 (germline): LNHDA, SQIVND (reference sequence). CDR3 in amino acids: CASSLWTSGRARAGEQFF. The CDR3 coding sequence is TGTGCCAGTAGTCTGTGGACTAGCGGGAGGGCCAGGGCAGGTGAGCAGTTCTTC.

This rearrangement joins TRBV7-9 to TRBJ1-1; 8 nucleotides agree with TRBD1. CDR1 is SEHNR, CDR2 FQNEAQ, per germline (reference sequence). V was pared by 6 bases and J by 8 bases, with 5 bases of the junction left unmatched. The CDR3 is made up of 12 amino acids. CDR3 region: CASREGDREAFF. The CDR3 coding sequence is TGTGCCAGCAGGGAAGGGGACAGGGAAGCTTTCTTT. Together with reference TRBV7-9 and TRBJ1-1, the CDR3 gives the full variable domain: DTGVSQNPRHKITKRGQNVTFRCDPISEHNRLYWYRQTLGQGPEFLTYFQNEAQLEKSRLLSDRFSAERPKGSFSTLEIQRTEQGDSAMYLCASREGDREAFFGQGTRLTVV.

V and J are TRBV5-1 and TRBJ1-2, with 8 bases matching TRBD1. This CDR3 spans 13 amino acids. Losses at the gene ends were 3 bases for V and 6 bases for J; bases not matched to a gene: 4. Per the germline V gene, CDR1 is SGHRS and CDR2 is YFSETQ. CDR3 amino acids: CASSSGQGDGYTF. The CDR3 DNA sequence: TGCGCCAGCAGCTCCGGACAGGGAGATGGCTACACCTTC.

A remark on this clone: This same CDR3 is encoded by further DNA sequences in the sample. The chain has TRBV18 and TRBJ1-1, with a possible D match to TRBD1 (5 bases). CDR3 length equals 14 residues. Germline lookup yields CDR1 KGHSH and CDR2 LQKENI. V was cut by 3 bases and J by 1 base, with 9 bases left in between. The CDR3 sequence is CASSPGQGNTEAFF. The CDR3 bases are TGTGCCAGCTCACCTGGGCAGGGGAACACTGAAGCTTTCTTT.

This clone has just one count. This chain connects TRBV28 to TRBJ1-2, with a possible D match to TRBD1 (6 bases). CDR3 length equals 17 residues. Trimming pared 2 bases from V and 4 bases from J, leaving 20 bases between. The germline V gene has CDR1 MDHEN and CDR2 SYDVKM. CDR3 nucleotide sequence: TGTGCCAGCAGTTTACGGGCCCTCGGACAGTTCGCCTATGGCTACACCTTC. Translated, it gives CASSLRALGQFAYGYTF.

The chain's CDR3 is CSVGQGAGETQYF. CDR3 DNA: TGCAGCGTGGGACAGGGGGCTGGGGAGACCCAGTACTTC. V usage is TRBV29-1 and J usage is TRBJ2-5, with 12 bases fitting TRBD1. Germline assignment: CDR1 SQVTM and CDR2 ANQGSEA. CDR3 length: 13 amino acids. Trimming took 6 bases from V and 5 from J; bases not matched to a gene: 4.

V gene TRBV28 combines with J gene TRBJ2-7; TRBD2 matches 13 bases. CDR3 size: 17 residues. The trim removed 5 bases at V and 0 bases at J, leaving 7 bases unmatched. CDR1 and CDR2 (germline): MDHEN, SYDVKM. The CDR3 nucleotides are TGTGCCAGCAGTCGAGGACTAGCGGGGGCCTTCTCCTACGAGCAGTACTTC. Translating gives CASSRGLAGAFSYEQYF.

V is TRBV6-1 and J is TRBJ1-5; weak D call: TRBD1 (6 bases). Trimming shortened V by 7 bases and J by 4 bases, and 17 bases separated the two germline ends. The CDR3 sequence is 15 residues long. The germline V gene encodes CDR1 MNHNS and CDR2 SASEGT. CDR3 sequence: CASTWTDSSNQPQHF. CDR3 DNA sequence: TGTGCCAGCACTTGGACGGACAGTTCGAATCAGCCCCAGCATTTT.

The rearrangement links TRBV18 to TRBJ1-5; TRBD1 might be the D (5 bases). Germline CDR1 is KGHSH and CDR2 is LQKENI. The length of the CDR3 is 14 residues. Trimming removed 2 bases at V and 3 bases at J, with 8 bases between. The CDR3 here is CASSPRGNNQPQHF. CDR3 bases: TGTGCCAGCTCACCAAGGGGAAACAATCAGCCCCAGCATTTT.

This clone was observed a single time. The J gene is TRBJ2-7, the V gene TRBV6-1; 8 positions agree with TRBD1. Trimming cost V 1 base and J 2 bases; bases outside gene matches: 1. Germline CDR1 is MNHNS and CDR2 is SASEGT. This CDR3 comprises 14 residues. The CDR3 coding sequence is TGTGCCAGCAGTGAAGGGACAGGGACCTACGAGCAGTACTTC. Amino acids: CASSEGTGTYEQYF.

The chain employs TRBV6-1 and TRBJ2-1; 8 bases agree with TRBD2. With 2 bases clipped from V and 14 bases from J, the junction kept 8 bases outside the gene matches. The CDR3 spans 13 residues. The V gene's germline CDR1 is MNHNS and CDR2 SASEGT. For the CDR3, the DNA is TGTGCCAGCAGTGAACGGCGGGACGGGAGGGAGTTCTTC. Translating it yields CASSERRDGREFF.

This chain joins TRBV7-9 and TRBJ2-7; TRBD1 matches at 7 bases. There are 12 residues in the CDR3. The V segment lost 5 bases and the J segment 4 bases; nucleotides outside the gene matches: 2. Germline V gives CDR1 SEHNR, CDR2 FQNEAQ (reference sequence). DNA for the CDR3: TGTGCCAGCAGCCCGGACAGGTACGAGCAGTACTTC. This codes for CASSPDRYEQYF.

The chain couples TRBV25-1 to TRBJ2-1, with D unclear. V was shortened by 1 base and J by 0 bases, with 10 bases between the two germline ends. Germline CDR1 and CDR2: MGHDK and SYGVNS. The CDR3 loop spans 16 amino acids. Here the CDR3 reads CASSELVPSSYNEQFF. In DNA form, the CDR3 reads TGTGCCAGCAGTGAATTGGTCCCGAGCTCCTACAATGAGCAGTTCTTC.

The CDR3, as DNA: TGTGCCAGCAGTGGAGGAGCGGTTCTAGCCTACGAGCAGTACTTC. Its protein is CASSGGAVLAYEQYF. The V call is TRBV2, the J call TRBJ2-7, with a tentative D call TRBD2 (5 bases). From germline, CDR1 is SNHLY and CDR2 FYNNEI. V lost 4 bases, J lost 2 bases, and 15 bases lay in between. This CDR3 spans 15 amino acids.

J is TRBJ1-2 and V is TRBV11-2; 8 nucleotides agree with TRBD1. Germline assignment: CDR1 SGHAT and CDR2 FQNNGV. V was clipped by 1 base and J by 8 bases; unmatched bases: 3. The CDR3 consists of 13 residues. The CDR3 spells CASSLGTGYGYTF. The DNA for the CDR3 is TGTGCCAGCAGCTTAGGGACAGGGTACGGCTACACCTTC. Full variable domain (missing parts from reference TRBV11-2 and TRBJ1-2): EAGVAQSPRYKIIEKRQSVAFWCNPISGHATLYWYQQILGQGPKLLIQFQNNGVVDDSQLPKDRFSAERLKGVDSTLKIQPAKLEDSAVYLCASSLGTGYGYTFGSGTRLTVV.

V usage is TRBV18 and J usage is TRBJ2-5; D is perhaps TRBD2 (5 bases). The CDR3 runs 14 residues. The V gene's germline CDR1 is KGHSH and CDR2 LQKENI. The ends were cut back, 1 base at V and 3 bases at J, with 9 bases in the middle. The CDR3, as DNA: TGTGCCAGCTCACCACTGGACGGGGAAGAGACCCAGTACTTC. Its protein is CASSPLDGEETQYF. Full variable domain (outside the CDR3, taken from reference TRBV18 and TRBJ2-5): NAGVMQNPRHLVRRRGQEARLRCSPMKGHSHVYWYRQLPEEGLKFMVYLQKENIIDESGMPKERFSAEFPKEGPSILRIQQVVRGDSAAYFCASSPLDGEETQYFGPGTRLLVL.

The rearrangement links TRBV2 to TRBJ1-2; D is possibly TRBD1 (6 bases). Germline CDR1 is SNHLY and CDR2 is FYNNEI. Trimming pared 7 bases from V and 8 bases from J, leaving 14 bases between. This CDR3 has 12 amino acids. CDR3 nucleotides: TGTGCCAGCACCCGACAGGCCGAGGGCTACACCTTC. Its translation is CASTRQAEGYTF.

The genes are TRBV28 and TRBJ2-1; 7 nucleotides align to TRBD2. J gave up 8 bases and V 1 base, and 8 bases lay outside the gene matches. The CDR3 is 15 amino acids. In germline, CDR1 is MDHEN, CDR2 SYDVKM. The CDR3 sequence: CASSLSQRGSYEQFF. Written as DNA, the CDR3 is TGTGCCAGCAGTTTATCTCAGCGCGGGAGCTATGAGCAGTTCTTC.

The chain is built from TRBV29-1 and TRBJ2-5, with TRBD1 matching over 7 bases. V lost 4 bases, J lost 0 bases, and 8 bases stayed unmatched. The CDR3 is 15 amino acids. CDR1 is SQVTM and CDR2 is ANQGSEA in the germline V gene. CDR3 sequence (DNA): TGCAGCGTTGTGGGGGTGGGACAGAACCAAGAGACCCAGTACTTC. It translates to CSVVGVGQNQETQYF.

The chain recombines TRBV29-1 with TRBJ2-3, with TRBD1 identical over 9 bases. V shed 4 bases and J 4 bases; nucleotides not matched to a gene: 6. Germline-derived CDR1 and CDR2 are SQVTM and ANQGSEA. The CDR3 contains 14 residues. The CDR3 loop reads CSVGTGAVADTQYF. As DNA, the CDR3 is TGCAGCGTTGGGACAGGGGCGGTGGCAGATACGCAGTATTTT.

The rearrangement uses TRBV6-1 and TRBJ2-7, with 7 bases that match TRBD2. J lost 7 bases, V lost 3 bases, and 12 bases had no gene match. CDR1 and CDR2 (germline): MNHNS, SASEGT. The CDR3 contains 15 residues. The CDR3 sequence: CASSEIAGPFGEQYF. The CDR3, as DNA: TGTGCCAGCAGTGAGATAGCGGGTCCTTTTGGGGAGCAGTACTTC.

The J gene is TRBJ1-2, the V gene TRBV18, with D possibly TRBD1 on 5 matching bases. The CDR3 runs to 13 residues. Germline V gene data show CDR1 as KGHSH and CDR2 as LQKENI. The germline V and J ends were trimmed by 3 bases and 6 bases, with 11 bases remaining between them. The CDR3 here is CASSPTPGDGYTF. The CDR3 nucleotides are TGTGCCAGCTCACCTACGCCGGGGGATGGCTACACCTTC.

V gene TRBV6-8 combines with J gene TRBJ2-2, with 12 bases fitting TRBD2. CDR3 length equals 15 residues. J lost 6 bases, V lost 6 bases, and 5 bases had no gene match. Per germline, CDR1 MNHGY and CDR2 SAAAGT. CDR3 sequence (DNA): TGTGCCAGCAGACCTAGCGGGAGGGCCCCCGGGGAGCTGTTTTTT. This sequence encodes CASRPSGRAPGELFF.

The gene calls are TRBV25-1 and TRBJ2-1; 7 positions match TRBD1. J gave up 6 bases and V 7 bases, and 9 bases lay outside the gene matches. The CDR3 is made up of 14 amino acids. CDR1 and CDR2 from the germline V gene are MGHDK and SYGVNS. CDR3 residues: CASTTGTARNEQFF. The CDR3 DNA is TGTGCCAGCACCACCGGGACAGCCCGCAATGAGCAGTTCTTC.

This clone was seen just once. V usage is TRBV5-1 and J usage is TRBJ2-7, with TRBD2 matching over 11 bases. V shed 1 base and J 4 bases; nucleotides not matched to a gene: 1. Looked up from germline, CDR1 is SGHRS and CDR2 is YFSETQ. The CDR3 spans 14 residues. The CDR3 DNA is TGCGCCAGCAGCTTGACTAGCGGGAGTTACGAGCAGTACTTC. It translates to CASSLTSGSYEQYF.

This rearrangement joins TRBV15 to TRBJ1-1; possible D gene TRBD1, 6 bases. This CDR3 spans 17 amino acids. Germline V lookup: CDR1 LNHNV, CDR2 YYDKDF (reference sequence). V was trimmed by 5 bases and J by 3 bases, leaving 22 bases between them. CDR3 DNA sequence: TGTGCCACCAGCCCTCAGGGGACGGGTAAGAGGCACACTGAAGCTTTCTTT. The encoded protein is CATSPQGTGKRHTEAFF.

V is TRBV4-1 and J is TRBJ1-2; 7 bases line up with TRBD1. With 0 bases clipped from V and 1 base from J, the junction kept 8 bases outside the gene matches. The CDR3 has 17 residues. Germline-derived CDR1 and CDR2 are MGHRA and YSYEKL. This CDR3 is CASSQDLGDRLNYGYTF. CDR3 DNA: TGCGCCAGCAGCCAAGATCTGGGGGACAGACTTAACTATGGCTACACCTTC.

The chain links TRBV28 to TRBJ1-2; no firm D call. Germline CDR1 reads MDHEN; CDR2 reads SYDVKM. Trimming left V 5 bases short and J 1 base short, with 11 bases between. The CDR3 has 14 amino acids. The DNA of the CDR3 is TGTGCCAGCAGTCTCCCTACTGATAACTATGGCTACACCTTC. It yields the protein CASSLPTDNYGYTF.